The rows below give T cell receptor beta chains drawn from one sample of a study of T cell changes during pregnancy in multiple sclerosis. Using immunoSEQ multiplex PCR, the repertoire was profiled, and TCRdb retains in-frame clones only, with some absent. The sample lists roughly 40,000 clones, roughly nine tenths seen once, with around 0.78% in the top ten. Sequencing used CD4+ T cells from peripheral blood mononuclear cells, obtained before pregnancy. The source is a female donor with multiple sclerosis, enrolled in a pregnancy study. CDR3s include the opening cysteine and the closing phenylalanine or tryptophan. The order of the fields is V gene, D gene, J gene, CDR3 length, clone size, CDR3 DNA, CDR3 protein. The D gene is left open where the match is weak. The listing skips clone size in some rows; elsewhere it reads once, few, many or a size class.

TRBV5-4	.	TRBJ2-4	13	.	TGTGCCAGCAGCTTGGCAGGGATAAACATTCAGTACTTC	CASSLAGINIQYF
TRBV5-1	.	TRBJ1-5	15	.	TGCGCCAGCAGCTCGGGAGGGGGAGGCAATCAGCCCCAGCATTTT	CASSSGGGGNQPQHF
TRBV5-4	.	TRBJ2-2	10	once	TGTGCCATCCACGGTGGGGAGCTGTTTTTT	CAIHGGELFF
TRBV6-4	.	TRBJ1-1	13	.	TGTGCCAGCAGCTCCAGGGTGAACACTGAAGCTTTCTTT	CASSSRVNTEAFF
TRBV7-2	.	TRBJ2-1	15	.	TGTGCCAGCAGCCCCGACGCGGGGTCCTACAATGAGCAGTTCTTC	CASSPDAGSYNEQFF
TRBV29-1	.	TRBJ2-5	14	few	TGCAGCGTTGAAGGGGCATACCCAGGTGAGACCCAGTACTTC	CSVEGAYPGETQYF
TRBV5-6	.	TRBJ2-1	14	.	TGTGCCAGCAGCGCCGGGAAGACCTACAATGAGCAGTTCTTC	CASSAGKTYNEQFF
TRBV5-8	.	TRBJ1-2	11	.	TGTGCCAGCACCCGCGACTATGGCTACACCTTC	CASTRDYGYTF
TRBV7-2	TRBD1	TRBJ2-6	18	.	TGTGCCAGCAGCCCTAGGACAGGGATCATCTCTGGGGCCAACGTCCTGACTTTC	CASSPRTGIISGANVLTF
TRBV19	.	TRBJ2-6	18	.	TGTGCCAGTAGTATAACAGGGGCGGGGGGCTCTGGGGCCAACGTCCTGACTTTC	CASSITGAGGSGANVLTF
TRBV4-3	TRBD2	TRBJ2-3	19	once	TGCGCCAGCAGCCAAGTGTTTAGCGGGGGGGCTGGGGGCACAGATACGCAGTATTTT	CASSQVFSGGAGGTDTQYF
TRBV7-3	.	TRBJ2-4	17	.	TGTGCCAGCAGCCCCGGCAGGGCCGACCTAGCCAAAAACATTCAGTACTTC	CASSPGRADLAKNIQYF
TRBV30	.	TRBJ1-1	15	once	TGTGCCTGGAGTGTACTGCGGGGGGCGAACACTGAAGCTTTCTTT	CAWSVLRGANTEAFF
TRBV10-3	.	TRBJ2-7	11	.	TGTGCCATACAGGGCTCCTACGAGCAGTACTTC	CAIQGSYEQYF
TRBV9	TRBD1	TRBJ1-5	14	.	TGTGCCAGCAGCGCGGGACAGGGAGGACAGCCCCAGCATTTT	CASSAGQGGQPQHF
TRBV11-2	TRBD2	TRBJ2-1	14	.	TGTGCCAGCAGCGCGCCGGGACTAGTATATGAGCAGTTCTTC	CASSAPGLVYEQFF
TRBV9	.	TRBJ1-1	11	.	TGTGCCAGCGGTACAAACACTGAAGCTTTCTTT	CASGTNTEAFF
TRBV7-2	TRBD1	TRBJ1-6	17	.	TGTGCCAGCAGCCCGGGTGGCGGGACAGGGCCAAGTTCACCCCTCCACTTT	CASSPGGGTGPSSPLHF
TRBV7-2	.	TRBJ2-7	16	.	TGTGCCAGCAGCCCCCGTGGGCGGGGTAGCTCCTACGAGCAGTACTTC	CASSPRGRGSSYEQYF
TRBV21-1	.	TRBJ1-4	15	.	TGTGCCAGCAGCATGCGACAGAAACTCAATGAAAAACTGTTTTTT	CASSMRQKLNEKLFF
TRBV5-1	.	TRBJ2-6	18	.	TGCGCCAGCAGCTTGCAGCAGGGCGCCCTCTCTGGGGCCAACGTCCTGACTTTC	CASSLQQGALSGANVLTF
TRBV9	.	TRBJ1-2	14	.	TGTGCCAGCAGCGTAGAGAAGGGGTTTTTAGGCTACACCTTC	CASSVEKGFLGYTF
TRBV5-8	TRBD1	TRBJ2-2	15	.	TGTGCCAGCAGTTGGACAGGGGCAAACACCGGGGAGCTGTTTTTT	CASSWTGANTGELFF
TRBV25-1	TRBD1	TRBJ2-7	17	.	TGTGCCAGCAGTGAATATGGTGGGGGACAGGGCTCCTACGAGCAGTACTTC	CASSEYGGGQGSYEQYF
TRBV4-1	TRBD1	TRBJ1-6	16	.	TGCGCCAGCAGCCGGGGGACAGGGCTGCGGAATTCACCCCTCCACTTT	CASSRGTGLRNSPLHF
TRBV2	.	TRBJ1-6	11	.	TGTGCCAGCTCCCCCTATTCACCCCTCCACTTT	CASSPYSPLHF
TRBV19	.	TRBJ2-6	16	.	TGTGCCAGTAGCCCGATTACAGGAATGGGGGCCAACGTCCTGACTTTC	CASSPITGMGANVLTF
TRBV7-3	TRBD2	TRBJ2-3	18	.	TGTGCCAGCAGCTTAAACCCGCGGACTAGCGGTCGCACAGATACGCAGTATTTT	CASSLNPRTSGRTDTQYF
TRBV21-1	.	TRBJ1-2	17	once	TGTGCCAGCAGCAAAAATTCCCGTAGGGGTTTAGGGTATGGCTACACCTTC	CASSKNSRRGLGYGYTF
TRBV5-4	.	TRBJ2-1	14	.	TGTGCCAGCAGCCCCCGGACAGCCGCCAATGAGCAGTTCTTC	CASSPRTAANEQFF
TRBV11-1	TRBD2	TRBJ2-1	16	.	TGTGCCAGCAGCCAGTTGACTAGCGGGGGGGACAATGAGCAGTTCTTC	CASSQLTSGGDNEQFF
TRBV6-1	.	TRBJ2-7	14	.	TGTGCCAGCAGGCTCAGGGGACCCTTATACGAGCAGTACTTC	CASRLRGPLYEQYF
TRBV5-4	TRBD1	TRBJ1-1	13	.	TGTGCCAGCAGCTTGGGACAGGGGCATGAAGCTTTCTTT	CASSLGQGHEAFF
TRBV10-3	TRBD2	TRBJ2-5	16	.	TGTGCCATCAGTGAGAGGACTAGCGGGCCGGAAGAGACCCAGTACTTC	CAISERTSGPEETQYF
TRBV19	TRBD2	TRBJ2-5	14	.	TGTGCCAGTAGTACCGCGGGGGATGGAGAGACCCAGTACTTC	CASSTAGDGETQYF
TRBV7-2	TRBD2	TRBJ2-7	18	.	TGTGCCAGCAGCTTAGTGGCGGGGGGGCCGGGGATGAATTACGAGCAGTACTTC	CASSLVAGGPGMNYEQYF
TRBV29-1	.	TRBJ1-3	13	.	TGCAGCGTTGGACGCGGGTCTGGAAACACCATATATTTT	CSVGRGSGNTIYF
TRBV30	.	TRBJ1-2	11	.	TGTGCCTGGAAGTGGAGCTATGGCTACACCTTC	CAWKWSYGYTF
TRBV5-5	TRBD1	TRBJ2-2	17	.	TGTGCCAGCAGCTTGGTTCCGGGACAGGGGGCCTTTGGGGAGCTGTTTTTT	CASSLVPGQGAFGELFF
TRBV4-3	.	TRBJ1-5	14	.	TGCGCCAGCAGCCCCTCCAGGAGCAATCAGCCCCAGCATTTT	CASSPSRSNQPQHF
TRBV5-4	.	TRBJ1-1	14	.	TGTGCCGGCACGGGGGGGCTAGGGAACACTGAAGCTTTCTTT	CAGTGGLGNTEAFF
TRBV6-1	.	TRBJ1-2	15	.	TGTGCCAGCAGTATCCCCAGGCAGGGAAACTATGGCTACACCTTC	CASSIPRQGNYGYTF
TRBV6-5	TRBD1	TRBJ1-1	15	.	TGTGCCAGCAGTTACAGGGACAGCGTGAACACTGAAGCTTTCTTT	CASSYRDSVNTEAFF
TRBV14	.	TRBJ2-3	13	few	TGTGCCAGCAGCCAAGATACGGCAGGGTCGCAGTATTTT	CASSQDTAGSQYF
TRBV4-3	TRBD1	TRBJ2-7	15	.	TGCGCCAGCAGCCAAGAGTCAACAGGGGGAAGCGAGCAGTACTTC	CASSQESTGGSEQYF
TRBV7-9	.	TRBJ2-1	13	.	TGTGCCAGCAGCTTAGTAGAAGGACTCCGGGAGTTCTTC	CASSLVEGLREFF
TRBV5-5	.	TRBJ2-2	15	.	TGTACCAGCAGCTTATTACTAGCCGGGACCGGGGAGCTGTTTTTT	CTSSLLLAGTGELFF
TRBV5-4	TRBD2	TRBJ2-1	19	.	TGTGCCAGCAGCCCAGATTACTATATCCAGCGGGGGCGTTACAATGAGCAGTTCTTC	CASSPDYYIQRGRYNEQFF
TRBV2	.	TRBJ2-5	11	.	TGTGCCAGGGCAGTTCTTGAGACCCAGTACTTC	CARAVLETQYF
TRBV10-3	.	TRBJ2-4	16	.	TGTGCCATCAGCCGGACAGATCCCTTCGCCAAAAACATTCAGTACTTC	CAISRTDPFAKNIQYF
TRBV9	TRBD2	TRBJ2-1	16	few	TGTGCCAGCAGCGTAGAGCGGGGGGTTTCCTACAATGAGCAGTTCTTC	CASSVERGVSYNEQFF
TRBV5-6	TRBD1	TRBJ1-4	15	.	TGTGCCAGCAGGCACGGGACAGGTAGTGGAGAAAAACTGTTTTTT	CASRHGTGSGEKLFF